A single sample gave rise to the 32 T cell receptor beta chains below, sequenced in a study of shared clonotypes between healthy human individuals. Only CD45RO-negative cells positively selected for CCR7 counted as naive CD8 cells, so terminally differentiated effector memory CD45RA+ cells were excluded. Measured with immunoSEQ multiplex PCR; TCRdb has only the in-frame clones, and not every one. The repertoire holds about 870,000 clones, with 80% to 95% as singletons. The sample comprised naive CD8+ T cells sorted from blood. Receptor source: a man aged 25-45 years in good health.

The chain couples TRBV2 to TRBJ1-3, with no clear D. Trimming took off 8 bases at V and 6 bases at J, with 17 bases between the two ends. This CDR3 region has 14 residues. CDR1 is SNHLY, CDR2 FYNNEI, per germline. In DNA, the CDR3 is TGTGCCAGCCAGACTGGTTCGGTTCCAAACACCATATATTTT. Residues: CASQTGSVPNTIYF. Full variable domain (outside the CDR3, taken from reference TRBV2 and TRBJ1-3): EPEVTQTPSHQVTQMGQEVILRCVPISNHLYFYWYRQILGQKVEFLVSFYNNEISEKSEIFDDQFSVERPDGSNFTLKIRSTKLEDSAMYFCASQTGSVPNTIYFGEGSWLTVV.

The J gene is TRBJ1-3, the V gene TRBV28, with D unresolved. Germline lookup yields CDR1 MDHEN and CDR2 SYDVKM. V shed 4 bases and J shed 4 bases, with 17 bases lying between them. The CDR3 totals 16 residues. Here the CDR3 DNA reads TGTGCCAGCAGTTCCGCCTACGCTCTTCAAGGAAACACCATATATTTT. This sequence encodes CASSSAYALQGNTIYF.

The chain has TRBV6-1 and TRBJ2-5; possible D gene TRBD2, 5 bases. Trimming removed 7 bases from V and 7 bases from J, with 7 bases in between. Germline V gene data show CDR1 as MNHNS and CDR2 as SASEGT. The CDR3 has 10 amino acids. The CDR3 nucleotides read TGTGCCAGCACTGGAGGGACCCAGTACTTC. Amino acid sequence: CASTGGTQYF.

The chain has TRBV12-5 and TRBJ2-2; 8 bases match TRBD1. Per the germline V gene, CDR1 is LGHNT and CDR2 is FRNRAP. CDR3 size: 17 residues. V lost 3 bases, J lost 6 bases, and 12 bases stayed unmatched. This CDR3 is CASGLGTGQLRAGELFF. The CDR3 DNA reads as TGTGCTAGTGGTTTAGGGACAGGTCAATTACGGGCCGGGGAGCTGTTTTTT.

Of note for this clone: At the DNA level, this CDR3 is encoded by other sequences in the same sample as well. The chain uses TRBV7-9 and TRBJ2-7; D ambiguous. This CDR3 spans 12 amino acids. Germline V gene sequence: CDR1 SEHNR, CDR2 FQNEAQ (reference sequence). V lost 5 bases and J lost 0, with 5 bases in between. The chain's CDR3 is CASSVGSYEQYF. The CDR3 nucleotides read TGTGCCAGCAGCGTGGGCTCCTACGAGCAGTACTTC.

This chain connects TRBV6-5 to TRBJ2-3; D is unclear. The V gene's germline CDR1 is MNHEY and CDR2 SVGAGI. This CDR3 has 10 residues. V gave up 6 bases and J gave up 3 bases, with 1 base separating them. The CDR3 loop is CASRTDTQYF. CDR3 bases: TGTGCCAGCAGAACAGATACGCAGTATTTT.

The V and J genes are TRBV7-3 and TRBJ2-1; 8 positions match TRBD2. The germline CDR1 and CDR2 sequences are SGHTA and FQGTGA. V lost 2 bases to trimming and J lost 9 bases; unmatched junction nucleotides: 6. The CDR3 has 14 residues. CDR3 residues: CASSLDGRALEQFF. The CDR3 coding sequence is TGTGCCAGCAGCTTAGACGGGAGGGCCCTTGAGCAGTTCTTC.

The genes are TRBV27 and TRBJ2-7; 8 nucleotides match TRBD2. Germline assignment: CDR1 MNHEY and CDR2 SMNVEV (reference sequence). The V segment lost 0 bases and the J segment 6 bases; nucleotides outside the gene matches: 10. CDR3 length: 16 amino acids. The CDR3 here is CASSLSKAGGRREQYF. The CDR3, as DNA: TGTGCCAGCAGTTTATCGAAGGCGGGAGGCCGCCGCGAGCAGTACTTC.

The rearrangement joins TRBV29-1 to TRBJ2-2; D remains ambiguous. Between the trimmed V and J ends, which lost 0 bases and 5 bases, there was a span of 7 bases. Germline CDR1 and CDR2: SQVTM and ANQGSEA. This CDR3 contains 13 residues. CDR3 residues: CSVEELETGELFF. In nucleotides, the CDR3 is TGCAGCGTTGAAGAACTTGAGACCGGGGAGCTGTTTTTT.

The chain uses TRBV11-2 and TRBJ2-3, with 7 positions matching TRBD1. The CDR3 contains 14 residues. The germline V gene has CDR1 SGHAT and CDR2 FQNNGV. The V gene end was trimmed by 2 bases and the J gene end by 6 bases; junction bases not matched to a gene: 5. The CDR3 region is CASSLLTGADTQYF. The CDR3 DNA follows: TGTGCCAGCAGCTTATTAACAGGGGCGGATACGCAGTATTTT.

This chain links TRBV28 with TRBJ1-5; 8 bases are a match to TRBD1. The CDR3 runs 15 residues. V gave up 2 bases and J gave up 6 bases; unmatched junction bases: 6. Germline CDR1 is MDHEN and CDR2 is SYDVKM. CDR3 sequence: CASSLPDRGGQPQHF. CDR3 coding DNA: TGTGCCAGCAGTTTACCCGACAGGGGAGGTCAGCCCCAGCATTTT. The full variable domain, completed using reference TRBV28 and TRBJ1-5, is DVKVTQSSRYLVKRTGEKVFLECVQDMDHENMFWYRQDPGLGLRLIYFSYDVKMKEKGDIPEGYSVSREKKERFSLILESASTNQTSMYLCASSLPDRGGQPQHFGDGTRLSIL.

V is TRBV28 and J is TRBJ2-1, with 10 bases that match TRBD2. Germline CDR1 is MDHEN and CDR2 is SYDVKM. The CDR3 contains 18 residues. The V gene end was trimmed by 5 bases and the J gene end by 2 bases; junction bases not matched to a gene: 12. DNA of the CDR3: TGTGCCAGCAGTCCGGGACTAGCGTCCCTCGGCGCCTACAATGAGCAGTTCTTC. Its translation is CASSPGLASLGAYNEQFF.

This chain links TRBV7-8 with TRBJ1-2; no definite D call. Germline lookup yields CDR1 SGHVS and CDR2 FQNEAQ. V dropped 7 bases and J dropped 4 bases, with 22 bases sitting between them. The CDR3 has 16 amino acids. CDR3 sequence reads: CASTQAPTMDSYGYTF. In nucleotides, the CDR3 is TGTGCCAGCACTCAGGCGCCGACTATGGATTCCTATGGCTACACCTTC.

The genes are TRBV18 and TRBJ2-2; D assignment may be TRBD1 or TRBD2 (5 bases each). Deletions cut 3 bases from V and 7 bases from J, with 15 bases between. CDR3 length equals 15 residues. Germline V gene data show CDR1 as KGHSH and CDR2 as LQKENI. CDR3 sequence: CASSPRGASFGELFF. The CDR3 DNA reads as TGTGCCAGCTCACCCCGGGGCGCGAGTTTCGGGGAGCTGTTTTTT.

The CDR3 DNA follows: TGTGCCAGTAGTACCCTGGACAGGGGGCGGAGTGAGCAGTTCTTC. It yields the protein CASSTLDRGRSEQFF. The genes are TRBV19 and TRBJ2-1, with 11 nucleotides matching TRBD1. The germline V gene encodes CDR1 LNHDA and CDR2 SQIVND (reference sequence). The length of the CDR3 is 15 residues. Unmatched junction bases numbered 8, after V lost 4 bases and J lost 9 bases.

V gene TRBV19 combines with J gene TRBJ2-2; 10 positions agree with TRBD2. V lost 9 bases to trimming and J lost 8 bases; unmatched junction nucleotides: 15. The CDR3 extends over 16 amino acids. Germline V gene lookup returns CDR1 LNHDA and CDR2 SQIVND (reference sequence). The CDR3 loop is CASGTELTSGPGELFF. CDR3 in DNA: TGTGCCAGCGGGACCGAGCTGACTAGCGGGCCGGGGGAGCTGTTTTTT. Looking up the rest from reference TRBV19 and TRBJ2-2 gives the full variable domain: DGGITQSPKYLFRKEGQNVTLSCEQNLNHDAMYWYRQDPGQGLRLIYYSQIVNDFQKGDIAEGYSVSREKKESFPLTVTSAQKNPTAFYLCASGTELTSGPGELFFGEGSRLTVL.

This chain joins TRBV19 and TRBJ2-5; no clear D gene. The germline gives CDR1 LNHDA, CDR2 SQIVND (reference sequence). The V end was cut by 0 bases, the J end by 2 bases, with 10 bases between. The CDR3 contains 15 residues. The CDR3 loop reads CASSIDAVSQETQYF. The CDR3 DNA reads TGTGCCAGTAGTATAGATGCAGTTTCTCAAGAGACCCAGTACTTC.

The table lists this clone with a count of one. V and J are TRBV18 and TRBJ2-2; D call uncertain. V was clipped by 3 bases and J by 7 bases, with 27 bases between them. Germline V gene lookup returns CDR1 KGHSH and CDR2 LQKENI. The CDR3 length is 19 residues. The CDR3 loop is CASSPSGEQGWFTLGELFF. For the CDR3, the DNA is TGTGCCAGCTCACCCTCCGGAGAGCAAGGCTGGTTTACACTCGGGGAGCTGTTTTTT.

The gene calls are TRBV9 and TRBJ2-1, with 11 positions matching TRBD2. The CDR3 is 15 residues long. CDR1 and CDR2 (germline): SGDLS, YYNGEE. With 0 bases clipped from V and 8 bases from J, the junction kept 4 bases outside the gene matches. CDR3 protein: CASSVVSGRADEQFF. CDR3 nucleotide sequence: TGTGCCAGCAGCGTAGTTAGCGGGAGGGCCGATGAGCAGTTCTTC.

This clone was counted once. V gene TRBV28 combines with J gene TRBJ2-7; 8 bases are shared with TRBD1. CDR3 length: 18 residues. Germline V gene lookup returns CDR1 MDHEN and CDR2 SYDVKM. J was trimmed by 3 bases and V by 6 bases; bases with no gene match: 19. This CDR3 is CASSPRALRDRRNYEQYF. In DNA, the CDR3 is TGTGCCAGCAGCCCACGAGCCCTCAGGGACAGGAGGAACTACGAGCAGTACTTC.

The V gene is TRBV30, the J gene TRBJ2-7; 11 nucleotides match TRBD2. Germline trimming cut 5 bases from V and 5 bases from J; bases unmatched to any gene: 17. CDR1 and CDR2 (germline): GTSNPN, SVGIG (reference sequence). This CDR3 has 17 amino acids. CDR3 region: CAWDGTIAGGPGDEQYF. The CDR3 DNA reads as TGTGCCTGGGATGGCACCATAGCGGGAGGGCCGGGGGACGAGCAGTACTTC.

The rearrangement uses TRBV6-6 and TRBJ2-7; perhaps D is TRBD1 or TRBD2 (5 bases each). CDR3 length: 14 residues. From germline, CDR1 is MNHNY and CDR2 SVGAGI (reference sequence). V was trimmed by 3 bases and J by 7 bases, leaving 16 bases between them. The CDR3 DNA reads as TGTGCCAGCAGTTATGGTGGGGGATTCGGAGAGCAGTACTTC. Protein: CASSYGGGFGEQYF.

The CDR3 DNA is TGTGCCAGCAGTGGGGCGAGGTGGGACTATGGCTACACCTTC. Encoded protein: CASSGARWDYGYTF. The chain carries TRBV25-1 and TRBJ1-2; D remains unclear. The germline V and J ends were trimmed by 4 bases and 3 bases, with 12 bases remaining between them. The germline gives CDR1 MGHDK, CDR2 SYGVNS. CDR3 size: 14 residues.

V and J are TRBV7-9 and TRBJ2-2; TRBD2 agrees at 8 bases. The V gene's germline CDR1 is SEHNR and CDR2 FQNEAQ (reference sequence). This CDR3 comprises 14 residues. V lost 4 bases to trimming and J lost 6 bases; unmatched junction nucleotides: 4. This CDR3 reads CASSSGLAPGELFF. As DNA, the CDR3 is TGTGCCAGCAGCTCAGGACTAGCCCCCGGGGAGCTGTTTTTT.

The V gene is TRBV5-6, the J gene TRBJ2-1; D perhaps matches TRBD2 (5 bases). Germline-derived CDR1 and CDR2 are SGHDT and YYEEEE. V was cut by 1 base and J by 5 bases, with 10 bases left in between. This CDR3 is 14 amino acids long. Here the CDR3 DNA reads TGTGCCAGCAGCTTGATAGTGAGGGACAATGAGCAGTTCTTC. It is translated as CASSLIVRDNEQFF. The full variable domain, rest sourced from reference TRBV5-6 and TRBJ2-1, is DAGVTQSPTHLIKTRGQQVTLRCSPKSGHDTVSWYQQALGQGPQFIFQYYEEEERQRGNFPDRFSGHQFPNYSSELNVNALLLGDSALYLCASSLIVRDNEQFFGPGTRLTVL.

The chain combines TRBV4-1 with TRBJ1-2; D gene uncertain. The CDR3 is 14 amino acids. The V and J ends lost 0 bases and 8 bases respectively, with 13 bases between them. Per the germline V gene, CDR1 is MGHRA and CDR2 is YSYEKL. CDR3 sequence: CASSQEPPVPGYTF. CDR3 sequence (DNA): TGCGCCAGCAGCCAAGAACCACCGGTCCCCGGCTACACCTTC.

The chain links TRBV9 to TRBJ2-3; no clear D. Trimming pared 3 bases from V and 2 bases from J, leaving 10 bases between. Germline CDR1 and CDR2: SGDLS and YYNGEE. The CDR3 consists of 14 residues. CDR3 DNA sequence: TGTGCCAGCAGCGCACCGGACGTCACAGATACGCAGTATTTT. The encoded protein is CASSAPDVTDTQYF.

The rearrangement links TRBV4-1 to TRBJ2-5; D may correspond to TRBD1 or TRBD2 (6 bases each). The end of the DNA is better explained by TRBJ2-7, so the J call may be wrong. The CDR3 covers 16 residues. Germline-derived CDR1 and CDR2 are MGHRA and YSYEKL. The CDR3 region has the DNA TGCGCCAGCAGCCAAGAGTCCCAGGGGACTTCCTACGAGCAGTACTTC. Translated, it gives CASSQESQGTSYEQYF.

This chain uses TRBV7-9 with TRBJ2-2, with 9 bases matching TRBD2. V lost 3 bases and J lost 6; bases outside the gene matches: 5. Germline V gene data show CDR1 as SEHNR and CDR2 as FQNEAQ (reference sequence). This CDR3 comprises 15 residues. For the CDR3, the DNA is TGTGCCAGCAGCTTGGCGGCGGGAGGGCCCGGGGAGCTGTTTTTT. This gives the protein CASSLAAGGPGELFF.

Note on this clone: Relative to the germline gene, one junction end is altered; a read error may explain this. V is TRBV5-1 and J is TRBJ2-1, with D maybe TRBD2 (7 bases). Germline V CDR1 and CDR2: SGHRS, YFSETQ. The CDR3 loop spans 14 amino acids. The CDR3 loop reads CASSLGRGGGHPLF. The CDR3 nucleotides read TGCGCCAGCAGCTTGGGTAGAGGCGGGGGCCACCCTCTCTTC. The full variable domain, with the rest looked up from reference TRBV5-1 and TRBJ2-1, is KAGVTQTPRYLIKTRGQQVTLSCSPISGHRSVSWYQQTPGQGLQFLFEYFSETQRNKGNFPGRFSGRQFSNSRSEMNVSTLELGDSALYLCASSLGRGGGHPLFGPGTRLTVL.

The V gene is TRBV19, the J gene TRBJ1-5; 7 bases are shared with TRBD1. The germline CDR1 and CDR2 sequences are LNHDA and SQIVND (reference sequence). J gave up 6 bases and V 3 bases, and 11 bases lay outside the gene matches. This CDR3 is built from 16 residues. The CDR3 spells CASSIPRPDRVQPQHF. Written as DNA, the CDR3 is TGTGCCAGTAGTATCCCCCGCCCAGACAGGGTTCAGCCCCAGCATTTT.

The chain has TRBV7-9 and TRBJ1-3; D is unclear. The germline gives CDR1 SEHNR, CDR2 FQNEAQ (reference sequence). V shed 10 bases and J shed 0 bases, with 7 bases lying between them. The CDR3 runs to 12 residues. CDR3 bases: TGTGCCACCGCGAGCTCTGGAAACACCATATATTTT. Its protein is CATASSGNTIYF.